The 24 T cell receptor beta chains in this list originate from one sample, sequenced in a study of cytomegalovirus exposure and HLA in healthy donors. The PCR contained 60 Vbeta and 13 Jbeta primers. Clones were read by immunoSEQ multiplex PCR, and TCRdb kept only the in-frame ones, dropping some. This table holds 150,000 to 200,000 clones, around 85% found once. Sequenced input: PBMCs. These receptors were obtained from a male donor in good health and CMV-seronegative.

The CDR3 spells CASSLVSGLTEAFF. CDR3 nucleotides: TGTGCCAGCAGCTTGGTCTCAGGTCTAACTGAAGCTTTCTTT. The V and J genes are TRBV5-6 and TRBJ1-1, with D unresolved. This CDR3 has 14 amino acids. Trimming took 0 bases from V and 5 from J, leaving 11 bases between them. CDR1 SGHDT and CDR2 YYEEEE come from the germline V gene. The variable domain in full, with the rest retrieved from reference TRBV5-6 and TRBJ1-1, is DAGVTQSPTHLIKTRGQQVTLRCSPKSGHDTVSWYQQALGQGPQFIFQYYEEEERQRGNFPDRFSGHQFPNYSSELNVNALLLGDSALYLCASSLVSGLTEAFFGQGTRLTVV.

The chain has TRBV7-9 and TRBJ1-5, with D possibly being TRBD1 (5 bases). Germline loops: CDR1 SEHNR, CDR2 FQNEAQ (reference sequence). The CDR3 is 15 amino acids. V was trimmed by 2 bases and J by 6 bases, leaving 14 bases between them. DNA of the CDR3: TGTGCCAGCAGCTTAATGGGGGAGGGAAGTCAGCCCCAGCATTTT. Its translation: CASSLMGEGSQPQHF.

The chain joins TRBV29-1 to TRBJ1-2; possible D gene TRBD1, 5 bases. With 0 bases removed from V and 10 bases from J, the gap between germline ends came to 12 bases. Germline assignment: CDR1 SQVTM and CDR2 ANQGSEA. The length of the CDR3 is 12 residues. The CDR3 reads CSVEDPGRHYTF. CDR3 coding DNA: TGCAGCGTTGAAGATCCAGGGCGTCACTACACCTTC.

The CDR3 region is CASSQNSGGALEQFF. The CDR3 DNA is TGTGCCAGCAGCCAGAATAGCGGGGGGGCCTTGGAGCAGTTCTTC. The chain recombines TRBV11-2 with TRBJ2-1; 11 bases match TRBD2. The CDR3 has 15 amino acids. V was clipped by 5 bases and J by 10 bases; unmatched bases: 10. Germline CDR1 SGHAT, CDR2 FQNNGV.

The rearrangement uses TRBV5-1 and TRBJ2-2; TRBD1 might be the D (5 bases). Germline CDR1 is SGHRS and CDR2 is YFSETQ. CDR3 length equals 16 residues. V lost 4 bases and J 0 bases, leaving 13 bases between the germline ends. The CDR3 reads CASSTTRGTNTGELFF. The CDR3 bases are TGCGCCAGCAGCACAACAAGGGGAACGAACACCGGGGAGCTGTTTTTT.

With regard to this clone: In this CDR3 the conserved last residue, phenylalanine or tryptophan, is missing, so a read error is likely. CDR3 coding DNA: TGCGCCAGCAGATATGAGGTTCTCTCCTATAATTCACCCCTCCACCTT. Translated, it gives CASRYEVLSYNSPLHL. The V gene is TRBV5-1, the J gene TRBJ1-6; D call uncertain. CDR1 is SGHRS and CDR2 is YFSETQ in the germline V gene. The CDR3 sequence is 16 residues long. Trimming took 5 bases from V and 0 from J, leaving 12 bases between them.

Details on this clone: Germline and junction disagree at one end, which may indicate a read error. CDR3 sequence (DNA): TGTGCTAGCAGCACGACAGGGCTCCAAGAGACCCAGTACTTC. It specifies CASSTTGLQETQYF. This chain links TRBV7-7 with TRBJ2-5; TRBD1 agrees at 7 bases. The CDR3 is made up of 14 amino acids. CDR1 and CDR2 (germline): SSHAT, FNYEAQ (reference sequence).

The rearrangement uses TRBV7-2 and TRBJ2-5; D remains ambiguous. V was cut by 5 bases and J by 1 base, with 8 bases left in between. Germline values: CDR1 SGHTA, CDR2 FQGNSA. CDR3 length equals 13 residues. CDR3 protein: CASSLSGQETQYF. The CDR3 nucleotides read TGTGCCAGCAGCCTTTCCGGCCAAGAGACCCAGTACTTC.

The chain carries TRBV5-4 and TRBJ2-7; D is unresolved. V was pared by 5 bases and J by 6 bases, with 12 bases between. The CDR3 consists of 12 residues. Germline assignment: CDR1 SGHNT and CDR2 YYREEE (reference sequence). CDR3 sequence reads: CASSFGGSEQYF. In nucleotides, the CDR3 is TGTGCCAGCAGTTTTGGCGGTTCCGAGCAGTACTTC.

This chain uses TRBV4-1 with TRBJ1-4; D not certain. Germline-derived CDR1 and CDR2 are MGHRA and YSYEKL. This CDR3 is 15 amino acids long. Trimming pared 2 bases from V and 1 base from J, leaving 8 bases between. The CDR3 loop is CASSQRSETNEKLFF. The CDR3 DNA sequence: TGCGCCAGCAGCCAAAGGAGTGAAACTAATGAAAAACTGTTTTTT.

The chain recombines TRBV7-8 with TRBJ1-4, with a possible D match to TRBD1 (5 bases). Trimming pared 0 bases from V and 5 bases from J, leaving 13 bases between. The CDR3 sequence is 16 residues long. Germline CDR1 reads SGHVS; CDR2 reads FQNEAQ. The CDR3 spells CASSLAGVGANEKLFF. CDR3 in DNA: TGTGCCAGCAGCTTAGCAGGGGTCGGCGCCAATGAAAAACTGTTTTTT.

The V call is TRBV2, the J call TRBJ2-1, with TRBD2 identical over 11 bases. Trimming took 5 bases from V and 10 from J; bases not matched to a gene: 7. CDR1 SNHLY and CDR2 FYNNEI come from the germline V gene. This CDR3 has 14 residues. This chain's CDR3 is CASSFLAGGPEQFF. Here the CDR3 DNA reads TGTGCCAGCAGTTTCCTAGCGGGGGGCCCCGAGCAGTTCTTC. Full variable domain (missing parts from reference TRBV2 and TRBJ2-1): EPEVTQTPSHQVTQMGQEVILRCVPISNHLYFYWYRQILGQKVEFLVSFYNNEISEKSEIFDDQFSVERPDGSNFTLKIRSTKLEDSAMYFCASSFLAGGPEQFFGPGTRLTVL.

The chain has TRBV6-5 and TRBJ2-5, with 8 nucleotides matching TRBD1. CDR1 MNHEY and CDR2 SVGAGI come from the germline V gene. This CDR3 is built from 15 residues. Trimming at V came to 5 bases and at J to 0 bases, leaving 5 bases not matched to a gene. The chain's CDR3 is CASSGQGLYQETQYF. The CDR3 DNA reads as TGTGCCAGCAGTGGACAGGGCTTGTACCAAGAGACCCAGTACTTC.

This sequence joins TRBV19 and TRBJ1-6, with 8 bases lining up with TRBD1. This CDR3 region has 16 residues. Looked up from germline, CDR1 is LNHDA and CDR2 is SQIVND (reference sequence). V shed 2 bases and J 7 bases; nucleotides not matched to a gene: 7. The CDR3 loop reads CASSINPGQVNSPLHF. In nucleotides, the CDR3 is TGTGCCAGTAGTATAAATCCGGGACAGGTCAATTCACCCCTCCACTTT.

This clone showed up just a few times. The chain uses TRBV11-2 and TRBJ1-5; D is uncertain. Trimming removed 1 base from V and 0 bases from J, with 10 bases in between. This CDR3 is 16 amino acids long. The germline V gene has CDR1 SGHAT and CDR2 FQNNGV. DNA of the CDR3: TGTGCCAGCAGCTTAGGCCCTTCGGTTAGCAATCAGCCCCAGCATTTT. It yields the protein CASSLGPSVSNQPQHF.

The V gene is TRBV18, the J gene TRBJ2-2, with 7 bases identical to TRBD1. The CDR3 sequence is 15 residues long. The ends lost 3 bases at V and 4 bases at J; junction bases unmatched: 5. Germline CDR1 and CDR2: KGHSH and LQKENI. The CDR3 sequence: CASSPTTGSTGELFF. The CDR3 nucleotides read TGTGCCAGCTCACCGACGACAGGGAGCACCGGGGAGCTGTTTTTT.

CDR3 sequence reads: CASSPLTSGGAEQFF. The CDR3 nucleotides are TGTGCCAGCAGCCCCCTGACTAGCGGGGGGGCTGAGCAGTTCTTC. The V and J genes are TRBV6-1 and TRBJ2-1; 14 bases are a match to TRBD2. Germline trimming cut 6 bases from V and 9 bases from J; bases unmatched to any gene: 7. The CDR3 has 15 amino acids. Germline V lookup: CDR1 MNHNS, CDR2 SASEGT.

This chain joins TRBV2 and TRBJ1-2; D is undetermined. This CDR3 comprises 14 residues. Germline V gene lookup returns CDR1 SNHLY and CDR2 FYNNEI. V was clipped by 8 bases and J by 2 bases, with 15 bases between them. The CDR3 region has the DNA TGTGCCAGCCCGCCGACGGGATTAAACTATGGCTACACCTTC. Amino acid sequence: CASPPTGLNYGYTF.

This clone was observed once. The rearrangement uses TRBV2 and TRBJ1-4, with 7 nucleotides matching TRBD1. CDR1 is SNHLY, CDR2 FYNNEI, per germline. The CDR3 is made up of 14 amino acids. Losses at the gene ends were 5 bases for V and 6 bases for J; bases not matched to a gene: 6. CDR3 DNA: TGTGCCAGCAGTCCCGACAGGGCCGATGAAAAACTGTTTTTT. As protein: CASSPDRADEKLFF. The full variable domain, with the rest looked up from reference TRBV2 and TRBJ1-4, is EPEVTQTPSHQVTQMGQEVILRCVPISNHLYFYWYRQILGQKVEFLVSFYNNEISEKSEIFDDQFSVERPDGSNFTLKIRSTKLEDSAMYFCASSPDRADEKLFFGSGTQLSVL.

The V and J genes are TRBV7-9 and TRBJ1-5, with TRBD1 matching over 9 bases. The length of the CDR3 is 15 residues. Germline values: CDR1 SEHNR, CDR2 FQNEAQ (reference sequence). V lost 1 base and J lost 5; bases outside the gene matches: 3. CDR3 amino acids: CASSLGGTGHQPQHF. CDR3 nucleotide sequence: TGTGCCAGCAGCTTAGGGGGGACAGGGCATCAGCCCCAGCATTTT.

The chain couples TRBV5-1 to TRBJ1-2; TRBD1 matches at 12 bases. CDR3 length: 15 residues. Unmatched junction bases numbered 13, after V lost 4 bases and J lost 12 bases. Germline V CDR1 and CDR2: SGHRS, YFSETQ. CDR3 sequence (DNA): TGCGCCAGCAGCCCGGAGGGACAGGGGGCATCCGCTCACACCTTC. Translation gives CASSPEGQGASAHTF.

The CDR3 nucleotides are TGTGCCAGCAGCTTGGAGCGGACAGGGGGCTATGGCTACACCTTC. It specifies CASSLERTGGYGYTF. This chain uses TRBV5-8 with TRBJ1-2; 10 nucleotides match TRBD1. There are 15 residues in the CDR3. Looked up from germline, CDR1 is SGHTS and CDR2 is YDEGEE. J was trimmed by 4 bases and V by 0 bases; bases with no gene match: 3.

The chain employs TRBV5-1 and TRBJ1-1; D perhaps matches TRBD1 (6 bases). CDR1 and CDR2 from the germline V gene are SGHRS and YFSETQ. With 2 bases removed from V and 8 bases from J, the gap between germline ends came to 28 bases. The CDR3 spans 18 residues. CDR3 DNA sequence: TGCGCCAGCAGCTTTTACGCATTGGACAGCCGTATTGGGTGGGAAGCTTTCTTT. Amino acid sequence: CASSFYALDSRIGWEAFF.

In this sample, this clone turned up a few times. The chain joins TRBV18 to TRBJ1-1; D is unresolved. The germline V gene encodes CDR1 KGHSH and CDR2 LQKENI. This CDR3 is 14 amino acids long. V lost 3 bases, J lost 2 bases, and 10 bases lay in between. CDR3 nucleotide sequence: TGTGCCAGCTCACCCGAACAGAGTAACACTGAAGCTTTCTTT. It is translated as CASSPEQSNTEAFF.